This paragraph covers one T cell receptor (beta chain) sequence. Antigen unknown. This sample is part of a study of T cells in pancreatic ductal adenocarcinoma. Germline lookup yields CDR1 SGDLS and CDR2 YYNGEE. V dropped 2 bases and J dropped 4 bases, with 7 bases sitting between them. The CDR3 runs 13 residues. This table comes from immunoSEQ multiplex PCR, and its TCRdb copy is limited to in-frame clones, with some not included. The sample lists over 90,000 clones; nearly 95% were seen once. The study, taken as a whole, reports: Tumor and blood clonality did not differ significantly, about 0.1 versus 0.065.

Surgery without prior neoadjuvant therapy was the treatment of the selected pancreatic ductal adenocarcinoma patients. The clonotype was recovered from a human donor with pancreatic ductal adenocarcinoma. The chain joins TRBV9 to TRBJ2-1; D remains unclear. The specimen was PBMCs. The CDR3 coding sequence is TGTGCCAGCAGCGTGTCTAATTACAATGAGCAGTTCTTC. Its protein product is CASSVSNYNEQFF.